This TCR beta chain is drawn from a study of T cell responses to AZD1222 COVID-19 vaccine. Broader study findings: Clonal diversity may have been underestimated, and the donors were mostly white British, with more females than males. Samples come after the peak T cell response, not at day 14.

Concerning this clone: Its antigen remains unidentified.

The ends were cut back, 4 bases at V and 0 bases at J, with 15 bases in the middle. CDR3 size: 16 residues. Germline CDR1 reads KGHSH; CDR2 reads LQKENI. Measured with immunoSEQ multiplex PCR; TCRdb has only the in-frame clones, and not every one. The sample includes about 94,000 clones, almost 90% of them seen just once. The material sequenced was peripheral blood, taken on day 0 of AZD1222 vaccination. The genes are TRBV18 and TRBJ1-2; D unclear. This TCR came from an adult in good health. CDR3 amino acids: CASSRVWGPANYGYTF. In DNA form, the CDR3 reads TGTGCCAGCTCACGTGTGTGGGGTCCAGCTAACTATGGCTACACCTTC.